A selection of T cell receptor beta chains follows, all from one sample in a study of OX40 agonist ivuxolimab in advanced cancers. The repertoire was sequenced with immunoSEQ multiplex PCR; TCRdb's copy has only in-frame clones and lacks some. The table lists tens of thousands of clones, approximately 89% of them singletons. The sample here was CD4+ or CD8+ T cells sorted from blood, taken in a trial of the OX40 agonist ivuxolimab. Source of these receptors: an adult with an advanced solid tumor such as melanoma, head and neck, liver or kidney cancer. Both conserved end residues are part of each CDR3. The D gene is left open where the match is weak. Expanded clones are given a class, and other clones once, few, many or no size at all.

>18|.|.|TRBV7-2|TRBJ2-1
CASSLAARGASSYNEQFF
TGTGCCAGCAGCTTAGCCGCCCGCGGGGCAAGCTCCTACAATGAGCAGTTCTTC
>14|TRBD1|.|TRBV7-6|TRBJ1-2
CASSLGDSSQGYTF
TGTGCCAGCAGCTTAGGGGACAGTTCTCAGGGCTACACCTTC
>15|.|few|TRBV7-6|TRBJ2-7
CASSTYRGESYEQYF
TGTGCCAGCAGCACCTACAGAGGGGAATCCTACGAGCAGTACTTC
>15|.|.|TRBV5-1|TRBJ2-3
CASSLEATSTDTQYF
TGCGCCAGCAGCTTGGAGGCGACTAGCACAGATACGCAGTATTTT
>16|TRBD2|.|TRBV15|TRBJ2-1
CATSPRRLAVHNEQFF
TGTGCCACCAGCCCCCGGCGACTAGCGGTCCACAATGAGCAGTTCTTC
>16|TRBD1|.|TRBV5-5|TRBJ1-1
CASSFYRDRANTEAFF
TGTGCCAGCAGCTTCTATAGGGACAGGGCGAACACTGAAGCTTTCTTT
>17|TRBD2|.|TRBV5-1|TRBJ2-3
CASSPGSGRAFQDTQYF
TGCGCCAGCAGTCCGGGGAGCGGGAGGGCCTTTCAAGATACGCAGTATTTT
>14|.|.|TRBV30|TRBJ2-3
CAWSVRGSTGTQYF
TGTGCCTGGAGTGTACGGGGATCCACAGGTACGCAGTATTTT
>13|.|.|TRBV6-5|TRBJ1-1
CASSSRGVTEAFF
TGTGCCAGCAGCTCCCGGGGTGTCACTGAAGCTTTCTTT
>13|.|.|TRBV5-1|TRBJ1-3
CASKTGPGNTIYF
TGCGCCAGCAAAACAGGGCCTGGAAACACCATATATTTT
>15|TRBD1|once|TRBV27|TRBJ1-4
CASSLSDRVREKLFF
TGTGCCAGCAGTTTATCCGACAGGGTGAGAGAAAAACTGTTTTTT
>16|.|.|TRBV6-5|TRBJ2-2
CASSYSNTGVTGELFF
TGTGCCAGCAGTTACTCGAACACGGGGGTAACCGGGGAGCTGTTTTTT
>13|.|.|TRBV30|TRBJ1-5
CAWSVVSNQPQHF
TGTGCCTGGAGTGTAGTCAGCAATCAGCCCCAGCATTTT
>16|TRBD2|.|TRBV10-1|TRBJ2-1
CASSEGLAGPYNEQFF
TGCGCCAGCAGTGAGGGGTTAGCGGGCCCCTACAATGAGCAGTTCTTC
>15|.|once|TRBV19|TRBJ2-1
CASSIQGRSYNEQFF
TGTGCCAGTAGTATACAGGGGAGGTCCTACAATGAGCAGTTCTTC
>15|TRBD2|.|TRBV19|TRBJ2-3
CASSQLAGGADTQYF
TGTGCCAGTAGCCAGTTAGCGGGAGGGGCAGATACGCAGTATTTT
>14|.|.|TRBV30|TRBJ1-2
CAWSVGGFYYGYTF
TGTGCCTGGAGTGTAGGGGGATTCTACTATGGCTACACCTTC
>18|TRBD2|.|TRBV7-2|TRBJ2-2
CASSPRRAGGLNTGELFF
TGTGCCAGCAGCCCCCGCCGAGCGGGGGGCCTGAACACCGGGGAGCTGTTTTTT
>15|.|.|TRBV5-4|TRBJ2-7
CASSTEVSIQAEQYF
TGTGCCAGCAGCACTGAGGTTTCAATCCAGGCCGAGCAGTACTTC
>15|.|once|TRBV7-9|TRBJ2-1
CASSSTRGSYNEQFF
TGTGCCAGCAGCTCGACTAGGGGCTCCTACAATGAGCAGTTCTTC
>14|.|.|TRBV6-5|TRBJ2-1
CASSPAALYNEQFF
TGTGCCAGCAGCCCCGCGGCTCTCTACAATGAGCAGTTCTTC
>13|.|.|TRBV7-3|TRBJ1-1
CASTRQTNTEAFF
TGTGCCAGCACCAGACAGACGAACACTGAAGCTTTCTTT
>18|.|.|TRBV15|TRBJ1-2
CATSRDQTSSWASYGYTF
TGTGCCACCAGCAGAGACCAAACCTCGTCATGGGCCTCCTATGGCTACACCTTC
>14|.|.|TRBV19|TRBJ2-5
CASKRGSSSETQYF
TGTGCCAGTAAACGGGGCTCGAGTTCGGAGACCCAGTACTTC
>18|TRBD2|.|TRBV9|TRBJ2-5
CASSARRPGLAAQETQYF
TGTGCCAGCAGCGCCCGAAGGCCGGGACTAGCGGCCCAAGAGACCCAGTACTTC
>15|.|.|TRBV5-1|TRBJ2-6
CASSPRTVGANVLTF
TGCGCCAGCAGCCCTAGGACTGTTGGGGCCAACGTCCTGACTTTC
>16|.|.|TRBV9|TRBJ2-2
CASSVVVSLNTGELFF
TGTGCCAGCAGCGTAGTAGTCAGCTTGAACACCGGGGAGCTGTTTTTT
>14|.|.|TRBV18|TRBJ1-1
CASSYGGEGTEAFF
TGTGCCAGCTCTTACGGGGGGGAGGGGACTGAAGCTTTCTTT
>13|.|.|TRBV7-2|TRBJ2-7
CASSKTPTYEQYF
TGTGCCAGCAGCAAGACTCCAACCTACGAGCAGTACTTC
>14|TRBD1|.|TRBV19|TRBJ2-7
CASSINRGLYEQYF
TGTGCCAGTAGTATTAACAGGGGGCTCTACGAGCAGTACTTC
>15|TRBD1|once|TRBV29-1|TRBJ2-3
CSVEDTGQGPDTQYF
TGCAGCGTTGAAGATACAGGACAGGGACCAGATACGCAGTATTTT
>12|.|.|TRBV11-2|TRBJ2-1
CASSFRTDEQFF
TGTGCCAGCAGCTTCAGGACCGATGAGCAGTTCTTC
>12|.|.|TRBV7-2|TRBJ2-5
CASSPDYPEQYF
TGTGCCAGCAGCCCGGACTATCCAGAGCAGTACTTC
>13|.|.|TRBV18|TRBJ2-3
CASSPREADTQYF
TGTGCCAGCTCACCACGGGAGGCAGATACGCAGTATTTT
>15|TRBD1|.|TRBV19|TRBJ2-2
CASSLGQMNTGELFF
TGTGCCAGTAGTTTGGGACAGATGAACACCGGGGAGCTGTTTTTT
>17|TRBD2|.|TRBV5-4|TRBJ2-3
CASSLMSSGGAADTQYF
TGTGCCAGCAGCTTGATGTCGAGCGGGGGGGCCGCAGATACGCAGTATTTT
>17|TRBD1|.|TRBV5-8|TRBJ2-5
CASSKGQGSQRQETQYF
TGTGCCAGCAGCAAGGGACAGGGGTCACAGAGGCAAGAGACCCAGTACTTC
>15|TRBD2|.|TRBV18|TRBJ2-2
CASSPLAENTGELFF
TGTGCCAGCTCACCCCTAGCGGAGAACACCGGGGAGCTGTTTTTT
>11|.|.|TRBV21-1|TRBJ2-5
CASSKGSTQYF
TGTGCCAGCAGCAAGGGCTCGACCCAGTACTTC
>13|TRBD1|.|TRBV28|TRBJ1-5
CASSDRDGQPQHF
TGTGCCAGCAGTGACAGGGATGGTCAGCCCCAGCATTTT
>16|TRBD1|.|TRBV28|TRBJ2-1
CASSFGGQGLFDEQFF
TGTGCCAGCAGTTTCGGGGGACAGGGTTTATTCGATGAGCAGTTCTTC
>13|.|.|TRBV21-1|TRBJ2-7
CASSNCQDRGSDF
TGTGCCAGCAGCAATTGTCAGGACAGGGGTAGCGACTTC
>14|TRBD1|.|TRBV5-1|TRBJ1-4
CASSTGQGDEKLFF
TGCGCCAGCAGCACCGGACAGGGTGATGAAAAACTGTTTTTT
>18|.|.|TRBV30|TRBJ2-7
CAWSPGVGWTPTMREQYF
TGTGCCTGGAGTCCCGGTGTTGGCTGGACACCGACAATGCGCGAGCAGTACTTC
>15|.|.|TRBV5-1|TRBJ1-4
CASSSNTTPNEKLFF
TGCGCCAGCAGCTCCAACACAACTCCTAATGAAAAACTGTTTTTT
>13|.|.|TRBV7-5|TRBJ1-2
CARRIYSELHYTF
TGTGCCAGAAGGATTTATTCGGAGCTGCATTACACCTTC
>12|.|.|TRBV7-9|TRBJ2-1
CASSFHRDEQFF
TGTGCCAGCAGCTTTCATCGGGATGAGCAGTTCTTC
>14|.|.|TRBV7-9|TRBJ2-1
CASSFRPLYNEQFF
TGTGCCAGCAGCTTTAGGCCTCTTTACAATGAGCAGTTCTTC
>12|TRBD2|.|TRBV6-1|TRBJ2-3
CASSPLPSGGFF
TGTGCCAGCAGTCCCCTTCCTAGCGGGGGGTTCTTT
>16|.|.|TRBV19|TRBJ2-2
CASSIYTLPNTGELFF
TGTGCCAGTAGTATCTATACCCTACCGAACACCGGGGAGCTGTTTTTT
>13|.|.|TRBV10-3|TRBJ2-7
CAISQPGTYEQYF
TGTGCCATCTCGCAACCCGGTACCTACGAGCAGTACTTC
>15|TRBD1|.|TRBV9|TRBJ2-7
CASSVEGQGSYEQYF
TGTGCCAGCAGCGTAGAGGGACAGGGGTCCTACGAGCAGTACTTC
>14|.|.|TRBV11-3|TRBJ2-1
CASSILSALNEQFF
TGTGCCAGCAGCATTTTAAGTGCCCTTAATGAGCAGTTCTTC
>14|TRBD2|.|TRBV11-3|TRBJ2-5
CASSSASGTNTLYF
TGTGCCAGCAGCTCGGCTAGCGGGACTAATACCCTCTACTTC
>17|TRBD2|.|TRBV30|TRBJ2-3
CAWSVRGLAGGPDTQYF
TGTGCCTGGAGTGTCCGGGGGCTAGCGGGAGGGCCGGATACGCAGTATTTT
>14|TRBD1|.|TRBV28|TRBJ1-1
CASSTGQGFTEAFF
TGTGCCAGCAGTACAGGACAGGGGTTCACTGAAGCTTTCTTT
>17|.|.|TRBV19|TRBJ2-3
CASSIDRLGPSTDTQYF
TGTGCCAGTAGTATAGATCGGCTAGGCCCTAGCACAGATACGCAGTATTTT
>14|.|.|TRBV9|TRBJ2-1
CASSVVGLYNEQFF
TGTGCCAGCAGCGTAGTGGGCCTCTACAATGAGCAGTTCTTC
>13|.|.|TRBV5-8|TRBJ1-5
CASSFEQGQPQHF
TGTGCCAGCAGCTTTGAACAGGGACAGCCCCAGCATTTT
>15|TRBD2|.|TRBV2|TRBJ2-7
CASNRGSGGSYEQYF
TGTGCCAGCAACAGGGGCAGCGGGGGGTCCTACGAGCAGTACTTC